This TCR beta chain is from a study of shared clonotypes between healthy human individuals. For the study at large: The cohort had two women and a few men, ages 18 to 49. Whole-study results and caveats: Approximately 5% was the fraction of naive CD4 clonotypes found shared across several donors.

TCRdb's table, derived via immunoSEQ multiplex PCR, lists solely in-frame clones and lacks some. The sample shows about 550,000 clones, over 95% of them seen only once. Notes on this clone: Its target is unknown.

Naivety among CD8 cells was defined by CD45RO negativity and positive CCR7 selection, thereby excluding terminally differentiated effector memory CD45RA+ cells. Sequencing input: naive CD8+ T cells sorted from blood. The sequence derives from a woman between 25 and 40 years old in good health.

Here the CDR3 DNA reads TGTGCCAGCAGCTTGGGGGTTCAAGAGACCCAGTACTTC. Translated: CASSLGVQETQYF. This chain links TRBV5-6 with TRBJ2-5; D ambiguous. The CDR3 length is 13 residues. Trimming cost V 0 bases and J 2 bases, with 5 bases left between them. Per the germline V gene, CDR1 is SGHDT and CDR2 is YYEEEE.